The rows below give T cell receptor beta chains drawn from one sample of a study of cytomegalovirus exposure and HLA in healthy donors. TCRdb's table, derived via immunoSEQ multiplex PCR, lists solely in-frame clones and lacks some. Of roughly 100,000 clones in the sample, over 70% were seen once. Input material: PBMCs. The receptors were sampled from a male donor in good health and CMV-seronegative. Both conserved end residues are part of each CDR3. D genes are given only for firm matches. Where a row states a size, it is once, few, many or the class of an expanded clone; other rows omit it.

v_call: TRBV4-2; j_call: TRBJ2-7; clone_size: -; d_call: TRBD1; cdr3_nt: TGTGCCAGCAGCACCCTTAGGGACAGCTCCTACGAGCAGTACTTC; cdr3_aa: CASSTLRDSSYEQYF
v_call: TRBV13; j_call: TRBJ2-7; clone_size: -; d_call: TRBD1; cdr3_nt: TGTGCCAGCAGCCGACGGACAGGGGGCGTCTACGAGCAGTACTTC; cdr3_aa: CASSRRTGGVYEQYF
v_call: TRBV6-5; j_call: TRBJ1-5; clone_size: -; d_call: TRBD1; cdr3_nt: TGTGCCAGCAGCAGGACAGGGAGAGATCAGCCCCAGCATTTT; cdr3_aa: CASSRTGRDQPQHF
v_call: TRBV4-2; j_call: TRBJ1-2; clone_size: -; d_call: -; cdr3_nt: TGTGCCAGCAGCCAAGTATTACAGGGTGGCTACACCTTC; cdr3_aa: CASSQVLQGGYTF
v_call: TRBV19; j_call: TRBJ2-1; clone_size: -; d_call: -; cdr3_nt: TGTGCCAGTAGTATCAGGGTTTTTTTAAGTGAGCAGTTCTTC; cdr3_aa: CASSIRVFLSEQFF
v_call: TRBV15; j_call: TRBJ2-1; clone_size: -; d_call: TRBD2; cdr3_nt: TGTGCCACCAGCAGAGCGGGAGGGCGTACTGAGCAGTTCTTC; cdr3_aa: CATSRAGGRTEQFF
v_call: TRBV5-6; j_call: TRBJ2-2; clone_size: -; d_call: -; cdr3_nt: TGTGCCAGCAGCTTGCGAGGAAACGGGGAGCTGTTTTTT; cdr3_aa: CASSLRGNGELFF
v_call: TRBV6-6; j_call: TRBJ1-5; clone_size: -; d_call: -; cdr3_nt: TGTGCCAGCAGTACAGGCTCCAATCAGCCCCAGCATTTT; cdr3_aa: CASSTGSNQPQHF
v_call: TRBV4-3; j_call: TRBJ2-6; clone_size: medium-sized; d_call: -; cdr3_nt: TGCGCCAGCAGCCAAGAAGGCGGATACTCTGGGGCCAACGTCCTGACTTTC; cdr3_aa: CASSQEGGYSGANVLTF
v_call: TRBV11-1; j_call: TRBJ2-1; clone_size: -; d_call: TRBD1; cdr3_nt: TGTGCCAGCAGCTCAATACTTACAGGGGGCAAATCCTACAATGAGCAGTTCTTC; cdr3_aa: CASSSILTGGKSYNEQFF
v_call: TRBV19; j_call: TRBJ1-1; clone_size: -; d_call: TRBD1; cdr3_nt: TGTGCCCTGAGAGCGCAGGGGGACACTGAAGCTTTCTTT; cdr3_aa: CALRAQGDTEAFF
v_call: TRBV27; j_call: TRBJ2-1; clone_size: -; d_call: TRBD2; cdr3_nt: TGTGCCAGCAGTCCGTCTAGCGGGAGCTATGAGCAGTTCTTC; cdr3_aa: CASSPSSGSYEQFF
v_call: TRBV10-3; j_call: TRBJ2-1; clone_size: -; d_call: TRBD2; cdr3_nt: TGTGCCATCAGTGAAGGAGGGGGACTAGCGGGAGCCAGCTCCTACAATGAGCAGTTCTTC; cdr3_aa: CAISEGGGLAGASSYNEQFF
v_call: TRBV7-2; j_call: TRBJ2-7; clone_size: few; d_call: TRBD1; cdr3_nt: TGTGCCAGCAGCTTATTTCAGGGGGCCTACGAGCAGTACTTC; cdr3_aa: CASSLFQGAYEQYF
v_call: TRBV4-2; j_call: TRBJ1-2; clone_size: few; d_call: -; cdr3_nt: TGTGCCAGCAGCCAAGCAACAGGCGAAATAGGCTACACCTTC; cdr3_aa: CASSQATGEIGYTF
v_call: TRBV28; j_call: TRBJ2-5; clone_size: -; d_call: TRBD2; cdr3_nt: TGTGCCAGCAGTTCTCCACTAGCGGGAGGGGAGACCCAGTACTTC; cdr3_aa: CASSSPLAGGETQYF
v_call: TRBV18; j_call: TRBJ2-7; clone_size: -; d_call: TRBD2; cdr3_nt: TGTGCCAGCTCACCCGACATGGGACACGGACTAGCGGGAGGCAACGAGCAGTACTTC; cdr3_aa: CASSPDMGHGLAGGNEQYF